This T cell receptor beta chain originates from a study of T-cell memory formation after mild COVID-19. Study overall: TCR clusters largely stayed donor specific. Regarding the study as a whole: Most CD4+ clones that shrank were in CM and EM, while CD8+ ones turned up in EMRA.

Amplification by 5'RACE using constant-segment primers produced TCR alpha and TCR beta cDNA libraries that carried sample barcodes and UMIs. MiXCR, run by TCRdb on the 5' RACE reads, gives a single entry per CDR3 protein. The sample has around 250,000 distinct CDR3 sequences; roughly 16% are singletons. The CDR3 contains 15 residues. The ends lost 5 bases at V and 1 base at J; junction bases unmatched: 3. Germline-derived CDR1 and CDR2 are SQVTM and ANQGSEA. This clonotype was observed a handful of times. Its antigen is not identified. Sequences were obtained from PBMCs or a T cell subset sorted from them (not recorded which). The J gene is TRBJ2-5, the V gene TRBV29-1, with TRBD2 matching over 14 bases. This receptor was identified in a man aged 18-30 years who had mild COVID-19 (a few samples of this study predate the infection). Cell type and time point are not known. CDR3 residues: CSVMGLAGAQETQYF. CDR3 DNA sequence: TGCAGCGTTATGGGACTAGCGGGGGCCCAAGAGACCCAGTACTTC.